The entry that follows covers one T cell receptor beta chain sequence. Its matching antigen is unknown. This specimen comes from a study of graft-versus-host responses after intestinal transplantation. At the level of the study: The whole recipient group had anti-thymocyte globulin induction followed by tacrolimus and steroids for three to four years.

Study-wide results and caveats: Patients who carried graft-donor T cell macrochimerism also had high graft-versus-host to host-versus-graft clonal ratios in their allografts.

Here immunoSEQ multiplex PCR was the method, and the copy in TCRdb shows in-frame clones only, minus some. The sample contains roughly 25,000 clones, approximately 78% of which appear only once. V dropped 2 bases and J dropped 0 bases, with 11 bases sitting between them. Looked up from germline, CDR1 is MDHEN and CDR2 is SYDVKM. The CDR3 has 15 residues. The sequence came from a human donor who was the organ donor for an intestinal transplant. The chain links TRBV28 to TRBJ2-7; D is perhaps TRBD2 (5 bases). This specimen consisted of unstimulated CD8+ T cells sorted from spleen or lymph node cells, obtained before transplant. The CDR3 DNA follows: TGTGCCAGCAGTTTAACCGCTGACTACTCCTACGAGCAGTACTTC. It specifies CASSLTADYSYEQYF.